These T cell receptor beta chains were read from a single sample in a study of blood T cell repertoires in COVID-19. Libraries were prepared by immunoSEQ multiplex PCR; TCRdb keeps only in-frame clonotypes and omits some of them. This sample yields just over 300,000 clones, of which 80% to 90% are seen a single time; around 10% belongs to the top ten. Sequencing was carried out using PBMCs or T cells enriched from blood (not recorded which). The receptor set was obtained from a woman under 30 who had recovered from COVID-19. CDR3s leave out the opening cysteine and the closing phenylalanine or tryptophan.

len	v_gene	CDR3aa
15	TRBV4-2	ASSPLNSGREGNIQY
15	TRBV29-1	SVTGLAGVMETGELF
11	TRBV2	ASSKGQGTEAF
11	TRBV2	ASSGGQGMRTF
13	TRBV4-3	ASSLDRRTNYGYT
13	TRBV15	ATSIHRYSNQPQH
13	TRBV5-1	ASSPGQGPYNEQF
12	TRBV15	ATSRDRGIGELF
16	TRBV30	AWTDPVRDFLAKNIQY
16	TRBV11-2	ASSPSGTGIGGQETQY
12	TRBV5-5	ASSATSPIYEQY
13	TRBV5-6	ASSGQGGLNQPQH
14	TRBV6-4	ASRTYRGRVDPAQF
15	TRBV5-1	ASSSARDGGYQETQY
12	TRBV30	AWSPDRVRPEAF
16	TRBV11-2	ASSPIWGQGAIYNEQF
12	TRBV19	ASSPDSVLSPLH
15	TRBV28	ASTTGLQGASGNTIY
11	TRBV28	ASTKIPGQGVG
13	TRBV7-2	ASSLNGNSYNEQF
12	TRBV10-3	AIRDSGFDNEQF
17	TRBV4-3	ASSQSLNRQVYSGNTIY
19	TRBV19	ASSIDPRLVFRDSYTGELF
9	TRBV7-9	ASSQDEKLF
15	TRBV4-3	ASSQVISSESTDTQY
13	TRBV19	ASNFRDREAYGYT
13	TRBV5-4	ASSLDQGKIPEAF
15	TRBV7-8	ASSPRRGTGDTGELF
14	TRBV2	ASRRTSALRGETQY
11	TRBV25-1	ASRGQGTHEQY
12	TRBV9	ASSLTSGGYEQY
13	TRBV6-2/TRBV6-3	ASSFEKGQREKLF
12	TRBV27	ASSFQNAAYEQY
13	TRBV15	ATSRDPGYTDTQY
10	TRBV13	ASSKDRGRQF
16	TRBV3-1/TRBV3-2	ASSPGLAGTSSYNEQF
13	TRBV5-4	ASSLAGGADYEQY
11	TRBV2	ASTGPGGETQY
14	TRBV3-1/TRBV3-2	ASNPSGRAYNSPLH
14	TRBV6-5	ASSYSSGTGGNEQF
13	TRBV28	ASSPLPPGNQPQH
12	TRBV2	ASTGGQGNSPLH
13	TRBV19	ASSETVRAKNIQY
14	TRBV5-1	ASSFIPGLAPWGQF
14	TRBV27	ASSFLVAGGPGELF
9	TRBV28	ASSLRGGPF
13	TRBV20-1	SASDPGTGNEKLF
13	TRBV6-5	ASSYSGGSGNTIY
15	TRBV3-1/TRBV3-2	ASSQQWATGSPDTQY